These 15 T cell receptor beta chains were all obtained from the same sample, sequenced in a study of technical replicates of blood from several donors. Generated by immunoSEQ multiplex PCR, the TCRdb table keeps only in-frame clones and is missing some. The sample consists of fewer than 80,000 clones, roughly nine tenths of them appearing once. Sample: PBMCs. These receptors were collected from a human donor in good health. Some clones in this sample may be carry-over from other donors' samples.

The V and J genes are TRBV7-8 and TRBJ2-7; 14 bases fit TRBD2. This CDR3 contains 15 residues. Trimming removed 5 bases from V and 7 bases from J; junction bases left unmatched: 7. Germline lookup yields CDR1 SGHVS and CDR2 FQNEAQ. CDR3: CASSTQGLAGDEQYF. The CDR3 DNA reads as TGTGCCAGCAGCACCCAGGGACTAGCGGGAGATGAGCAGTACTTC.

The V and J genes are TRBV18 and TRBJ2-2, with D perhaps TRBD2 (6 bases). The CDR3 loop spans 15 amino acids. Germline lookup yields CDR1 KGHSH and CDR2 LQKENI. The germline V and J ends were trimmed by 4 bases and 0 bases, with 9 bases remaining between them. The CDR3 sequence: CASSLGTANTGELFF. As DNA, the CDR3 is TGTGCCAGCTCACTGGGGACTGCGAACACCGGGGAGCTGTTTTTT.

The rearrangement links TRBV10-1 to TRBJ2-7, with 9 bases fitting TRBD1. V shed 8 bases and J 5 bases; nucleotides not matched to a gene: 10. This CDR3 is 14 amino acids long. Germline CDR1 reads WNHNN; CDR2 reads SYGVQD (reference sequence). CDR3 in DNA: TGCGCCAGCTTCACCGGGACAGGGAGGCACGAGCAGTACTTC. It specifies CASFTGTGRHEQYF.

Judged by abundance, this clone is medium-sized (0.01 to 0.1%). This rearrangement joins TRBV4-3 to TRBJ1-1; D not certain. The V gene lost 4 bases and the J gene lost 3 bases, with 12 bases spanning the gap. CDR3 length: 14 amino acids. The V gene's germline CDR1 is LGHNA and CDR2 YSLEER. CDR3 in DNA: TGCGCCAGCAGCCGAAACAGACCCTACACTGAAGCTTTCTTT. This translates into CASSRNRPYTEAFF.

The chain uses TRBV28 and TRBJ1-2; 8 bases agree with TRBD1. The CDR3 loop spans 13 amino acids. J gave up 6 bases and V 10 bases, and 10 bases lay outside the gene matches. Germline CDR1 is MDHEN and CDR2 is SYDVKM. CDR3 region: CATQGALRNGYTF. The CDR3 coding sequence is TGTGCCACCCAGGGGGCGCTAAGGAATGGCTACACCTTC.

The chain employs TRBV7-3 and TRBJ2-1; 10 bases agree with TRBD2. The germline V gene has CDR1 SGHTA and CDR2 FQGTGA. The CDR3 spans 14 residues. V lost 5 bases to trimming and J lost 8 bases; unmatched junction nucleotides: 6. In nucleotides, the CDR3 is TGTGCCAGCAGCACCTTAGCGGGGGGCGATGAGCAGTTCTTC. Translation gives CASSTLAGGDEQFF.

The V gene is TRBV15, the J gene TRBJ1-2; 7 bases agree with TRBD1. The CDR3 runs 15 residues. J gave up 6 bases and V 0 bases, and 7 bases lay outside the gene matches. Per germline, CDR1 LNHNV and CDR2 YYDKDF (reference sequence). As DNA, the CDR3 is TGTGCCACCAGCAGAGAGGGCAGGGGGAGTGATGGCTACACCTTC. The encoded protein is CATSREGRGSDGYTF.

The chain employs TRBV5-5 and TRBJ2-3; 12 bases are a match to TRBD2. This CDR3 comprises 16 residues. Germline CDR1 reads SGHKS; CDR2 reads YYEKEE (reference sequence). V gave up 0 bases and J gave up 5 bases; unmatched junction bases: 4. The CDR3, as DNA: TGTGCCAGCAGCTTGGGACTAGCGGGAGAGGGAGATACGCAGTATTTT. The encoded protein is CASSLGLAGEGDTQYF.

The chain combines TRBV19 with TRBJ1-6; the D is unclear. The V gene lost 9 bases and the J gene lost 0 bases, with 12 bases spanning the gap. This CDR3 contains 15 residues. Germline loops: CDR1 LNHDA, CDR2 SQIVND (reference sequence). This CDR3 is CASDVGSSYNSPLHF. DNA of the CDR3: TGTGCCAGCGATGTGGGGAGCTCCTATAATTCACCCCTCCACTTT.

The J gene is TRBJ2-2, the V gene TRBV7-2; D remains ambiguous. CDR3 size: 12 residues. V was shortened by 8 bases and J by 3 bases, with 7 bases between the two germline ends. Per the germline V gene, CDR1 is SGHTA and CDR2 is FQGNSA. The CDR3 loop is CASRLYTGELFF. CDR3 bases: TGTGCCAGCCGACTGTACACCGGGGAGCTGTTTTTT.

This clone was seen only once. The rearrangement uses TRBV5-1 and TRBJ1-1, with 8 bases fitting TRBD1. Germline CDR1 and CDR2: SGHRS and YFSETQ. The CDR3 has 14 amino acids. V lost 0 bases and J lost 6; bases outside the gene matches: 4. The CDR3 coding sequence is TGCGCCAGCAGCTTGGTCCAGGGGGCCTCTGAAGCTTTCTTT. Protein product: CASSLVQGASEAFF.

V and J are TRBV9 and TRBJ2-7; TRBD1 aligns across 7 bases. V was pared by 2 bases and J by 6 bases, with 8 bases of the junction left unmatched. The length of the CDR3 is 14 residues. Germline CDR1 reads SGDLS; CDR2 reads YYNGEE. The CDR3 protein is CASSVGTAVVEQYF. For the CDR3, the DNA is TGTGCCAGCAGCGTGGGGACAGCCGTAGTCGAGCAGTACTTC.

CDR3 in amino acids: CASSPPGQGDEKLFF. The CDR3, as DNA: TGTGCCAGCTCACCACCGGGGCAGGGTGATGAAAAACTGTTTTTT. The chain links TRBV18 to TRBJ1-4; D possibly corresponds to TRBD1 (5 bases). Germline-derived CDR1 and CDR2 are KGHSH and LQKENI. With 0 bases removed from V and 6 bases from J, the gap between germline ends came to 11 bases. The CDR3 has 15 amino acids.

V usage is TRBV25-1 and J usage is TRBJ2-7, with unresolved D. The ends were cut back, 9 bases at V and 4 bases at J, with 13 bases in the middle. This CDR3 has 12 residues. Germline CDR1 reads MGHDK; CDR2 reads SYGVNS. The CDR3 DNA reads TGTGCCAGGCCATCCCGGGTATACGAGCAGTACTTC. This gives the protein CARPSRVYEQYF.

CDR3 protein: CATSNTGGGRNEQFF. DNA of the CDR3: TGTGCCACCAGCAATACAGGGGGCGGTAGGAATGAGCAGTTCTTC. The V call is TRBV15, the J call TRBJ2-1; 9 nucleotides agree with TRBD1. The trim removed 4 bases at V and 7 bases at J, leaving 8 bases unmatched. Germline V gene data show CDR1 as LNHNV and CDR2 as YYDKDF (reference sequence). The CDR3 extends over 15 amino acids.